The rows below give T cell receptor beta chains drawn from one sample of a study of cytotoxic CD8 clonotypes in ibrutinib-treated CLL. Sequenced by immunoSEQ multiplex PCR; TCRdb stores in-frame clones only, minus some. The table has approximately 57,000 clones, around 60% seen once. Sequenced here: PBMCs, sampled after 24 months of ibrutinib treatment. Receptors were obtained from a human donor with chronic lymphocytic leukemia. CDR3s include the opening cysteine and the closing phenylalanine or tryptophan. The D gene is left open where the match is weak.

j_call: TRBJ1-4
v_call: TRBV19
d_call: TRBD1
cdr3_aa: CASSQHPGQGNEKLFF

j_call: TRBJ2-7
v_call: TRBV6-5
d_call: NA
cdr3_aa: CASSPGPTYEQYF

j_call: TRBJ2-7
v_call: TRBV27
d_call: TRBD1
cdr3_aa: CASKGQGLFAYEQYF

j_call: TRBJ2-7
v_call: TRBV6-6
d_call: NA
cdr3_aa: CASSSPGGYEQYF

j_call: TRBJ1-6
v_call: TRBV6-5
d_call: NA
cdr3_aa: CASSPPRGHNSPLHF

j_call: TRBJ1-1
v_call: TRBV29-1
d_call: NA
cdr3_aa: CSVGRRGGTEAFF

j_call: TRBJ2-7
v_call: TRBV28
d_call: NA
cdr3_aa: CASSLAGLRVREQYF

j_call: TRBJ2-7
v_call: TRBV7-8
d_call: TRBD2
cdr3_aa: CASSPVGGKANEQYF

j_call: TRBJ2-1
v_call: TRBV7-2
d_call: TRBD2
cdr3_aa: CASSWGLTDDEQFF

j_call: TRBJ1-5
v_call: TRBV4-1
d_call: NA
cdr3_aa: CASSQDRVWHQPQHF

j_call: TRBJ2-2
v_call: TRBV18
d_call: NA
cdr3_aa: CASSPISGGVNTGELFF

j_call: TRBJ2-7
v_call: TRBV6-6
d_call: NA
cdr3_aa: CASSYSAYNYEQYF

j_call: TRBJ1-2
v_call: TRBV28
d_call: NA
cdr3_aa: CASSLLGSYGYTF

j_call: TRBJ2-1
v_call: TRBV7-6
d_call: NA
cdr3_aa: CASSLATGYEQFF

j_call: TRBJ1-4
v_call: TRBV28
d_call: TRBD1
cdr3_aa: CASSLGGQGNEKLFF

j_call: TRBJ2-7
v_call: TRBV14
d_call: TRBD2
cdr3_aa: CASSQHPGGEQYF

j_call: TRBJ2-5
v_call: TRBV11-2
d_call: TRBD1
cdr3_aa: CASSGEYRGRGTQYF

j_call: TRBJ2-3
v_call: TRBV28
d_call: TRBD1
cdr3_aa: CASEGATDTQYF

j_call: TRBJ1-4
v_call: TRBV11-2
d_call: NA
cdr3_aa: CASSLLRNEKLFF

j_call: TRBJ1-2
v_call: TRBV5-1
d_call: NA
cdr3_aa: CASSLTQAINYGYTF

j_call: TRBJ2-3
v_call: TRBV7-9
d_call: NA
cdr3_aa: CASSLGERGLDTQYF

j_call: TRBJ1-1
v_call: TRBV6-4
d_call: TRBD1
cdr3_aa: CASSVETGSPEAFF

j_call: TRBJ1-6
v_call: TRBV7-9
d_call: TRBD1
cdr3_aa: CASSLVGGVPNSPLHF

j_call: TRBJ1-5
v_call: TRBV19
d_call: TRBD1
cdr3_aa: CASSIQWGGGGNQPQHF

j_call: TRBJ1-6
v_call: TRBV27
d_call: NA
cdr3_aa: CASSLTGGTYNSPLHF

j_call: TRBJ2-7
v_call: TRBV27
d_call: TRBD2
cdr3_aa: CASSSHLWTRGYEQYF

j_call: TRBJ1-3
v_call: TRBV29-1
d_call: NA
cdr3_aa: CSVDKLNTIYF

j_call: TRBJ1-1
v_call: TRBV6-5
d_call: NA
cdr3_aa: CASSLESVLAEAFF

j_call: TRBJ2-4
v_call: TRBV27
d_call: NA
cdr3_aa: CASSTNILAKNIQYF

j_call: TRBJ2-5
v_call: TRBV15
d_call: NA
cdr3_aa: CATSKYPSRIQETQYF

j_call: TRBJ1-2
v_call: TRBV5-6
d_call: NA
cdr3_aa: CASSSRQRNNYGYTF

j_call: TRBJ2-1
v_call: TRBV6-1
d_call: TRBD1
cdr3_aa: CASTRGLYNEQFF

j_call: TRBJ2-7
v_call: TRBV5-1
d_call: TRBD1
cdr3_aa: CASSFTTGGAEGYEQYF

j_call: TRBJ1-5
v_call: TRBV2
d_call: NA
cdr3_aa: CASRGARAGLRGQPQHF